The 23 T cell receptor beta chains listed next were all sequenced from one sample in a study of blood T cell repertoires in COVID-19. The method was immunoSEQ multiplex PCR; TCRdb's version includes in-frame clones alone and lacks a portion of them. The sample includes around 270,000 clones, around nine tenths of them seen just once. The specimen sequenced was peripheral blood. The receptors derive from a man aged 35 to 55 with acute or convalescent COVID-19.

This chain connects TRBV6-5 to TRBJ2-2, with D hard to call. V gave up 8 bases and J gave up 4 bases, with 8 bases separating them. The CDR3 is 12 amino acids. CDR1 MNHEY and CDR2 SVGAGI come from the germline V gene. CDR3 coding DNA: TGTGCCAGCGGAGAGGTCACCGGGGAGCTGTTTTTT. Translating gives CASGEVTGELFF.

The V and J genes are TRBV9 and TRBJ2-2; D remains unclear. The CDR3 spans 12 residues. CDR1 and CDR2 (germline): SGDLS, YYNGEE. Trimming shortened V by 0 bases and J by 5 bases, and 2 bases separated the two germline ends. The DNA of the CDR3 is TGTGCCAGCAGCGTAGCGACCGGGGAGCTGTTTTTT. The encoded protein is CASSVATGELFF.

The chain has TRBV7-8 and TRBJ2-3; 8 positions match TRBD2. After removal of 5 bases from V and 0 bases from J, the junction contained 16 bases not matched to a gene. This CDR3 spans 19 amino acids. Germline values: CDR1 SGHVS, CDR2 FQNEAQ. CDR3 coding DNA: TGTGCCAGCAGCCAGACTAGCGACCCCGGAGGTAGTAGCACAGATACGCAGTATTTT. It yields the protein CASSQTSDPGGSSTDTQYF.

The rearrangement uses TRBV7-5 and TRBJ1-2; the table's D call TRBD1 went unverified against the DNA. TRBV7-5 constitutes a pseudogene. The CDR3 has 19 amino acids. DNA of the CDR3: TGTGTCAGAACCGATCCCTGCGCCAAGATGGACAGGGGGTGTAATGGCTACACCTTC. This encodes CVRTDPCAKMDRGCNGYTF.

The V call is TRBV4-1, the J call TRBJ1-2, with D tentatively TRBD1 (5 bases). The V end was cut by 0 bases, the J end by 8 bases, with 13 bases between. The CDR3 sequence is 14 residues long. The germline V gene has CDR1 MGHRA and CDR2 YSYEKL. The CDR3 sequence is CASSQDRRGPGYTF. DNA of the CDR3: TGCGCCAGCAGCCAAGATAGGAGGGGACCGGGCTACACCTTC.

DNA of the CDR3: TGTGCCAGTAGTATAGAAGGCTCAGGGGCGCGTGGAAACACCATATATTTT. Translation: CASSIEGSGARGNTIYF. This chain connects TRBV19 to TRBJ1-3; TRBD1 might be the D (6 bases). The CDR3 covers 17 residues. Germline values: CDR1 LNHDA, CDR2 SQIVND (reference sequence). With 0 bases removed from V and 3 bases from J, the gap between germline ends came to 15 bases.

CDR3 sequence: CASSLNRGSNQPQHF. CDR3 nucleotides: TGTGCCAGCAGTCTTAACAGGGGGAGCAATCAGCCCCAGCATTTT. The rearrangement joins TRBV2 to TRBJ1-5, with 8 positions matching TRBD1. The CDR3 is 15 amino acids. With V trimmed by 5 bases and J by 1 base, 4 bases remained unmatched. Germline V gene lookup returns CDR1 SNHLY and CDR2 FYNNEI.

The chain employs TRBV4-1 and TRBJ1-4, with a possible D match to TRBD1 (5 bases). Germline V gene sequence: CDR1 MGHRA, CDR2 YSYEKL. This CDR3 comprises 13 residues. The germline V and J ends were trimmed by 3 bases and 6 bases, with 8 bases remaining between them. CDR3 sequence: CASSHGGDEKLFF. DNA for the CDR3: TGCGCCAGCAGCCATGGAGGGGATGAAAAACTGTTTTTT.

This clone has more than one count but fewer than ten. The DNA for the CDR3 is TGTGCCAGCAGCCAAGATCTCGGGGTGAACACTGAAGCTTTCTTT. Amino acids: CASSQDLGVNTEAFF. V and J are TRBV4-2 and TRBJ1-1; D is undetermined. Trimming removed 0 bases from V and 0 bases from J, with 8 bases in between. Germline V gives CDR1 LGHNA, CDR2 YNFKEQ. This CDR3 has 15 amino acids.

This chain joins TRBV9 and TRBJ2-1; 11 bases align to TRBD2. Germline values: CDR1 SGDLS, CDR2 YYNGEE. The junction had 11 bases not matched to a gene; V was cut back by 4 bases and J by 5 bases. The CDR3 has 17 amino acids. CDR3 coding DNA: TGTGCCAGCAGCACAACCTTTAGCGGGGGGGAAAACAATGAGCAGTTCTTC. Its translation: CASSTTFSGGENNEQFF.

The rearrangement uses TRBV11-2 and TRBJ1-3; 7 nucleotides line up with TRBD1. This CDR3 comprises 12 residues. The germline CDR1 and CDR2 sequences are SGHAT and FQNNGV. The V and J ends lost 6 bases and 4 bases, in that order; junction bases with no gene match: 0. The CDR3 coding sequence is TGTGCCAGCAGGGACAGGGGAAACACCATATATTTT. Its protein product is CASRDRGNTIYF.

V gene TRBV5-1 combines with J gene TRBJ2-7; D unclear. This CDR3 is built from 12 residues. The V and J ends lost 4 bases and 7 bases respectively, with 12 bases between them. The V gene's germline CDR1 is SGHRS and CDR2 YFSETQ. The CDR3 spells CASSPRGGEQYF. The CDR3 DNA reads TGCGCCAGCAGCCCCCGAGGTGGGGAGCAGTACTTC.

The chain employs TRBV2 and TRBJ2-2; D is possibly TRBD1 (5 bases). V lost 2 bases, J lost 3 bases, and 10 bases lay in between. Germline-derived CDR1 and CDR2 are SNHLY and FYNNEI. CDR3 length: 15 residues. This CDR3 reads CASSEFGADTGELFF. CDR3 bases: TGTGCCAGCAGTGAATTTGGGGCGGACACCGGGGAGCTGTTTTTT.

The CDR3 DNA reads TGTGCCAGTAGTTCCCGGGGGGGGAACACTGAAGCTTTCTTT. Translation: CASSSRGGNTEAFF. The V call is TRBV19, the J call TRBJ1-1; D possibly corresponds to TRBD1 (5 bases). The CDR3 has 14 amino acids. In germline, CDR1 is LNHDA, CDR2 SQIVND (reference sequence). V lost 5 bases, J lost 1 base, and 11 bases lay in between.

The chain combines TRBV6-5 with TRBJ2-2, with 8 bases aligning to TRBD1. V shed 5 bases and J 6 bases; nucleotides not matched to a gene: 8. The germline V gene encodes CDR1 MNHEY and CDR2 SVGAGI. The CDR3 consists of 15 residues. The CDR3 reads CASSPFPGGAGELFF. The DNA of the CDR3 is TGTGCCAGCAGTCCCTTCCCAGGGGGCGCCGGGGAGCTGTTTTTT.

The chain has TRBV6-5 and TRBJ2-7; weak D call: TRBD1 (6 bases). CDR1 MNHEY and CDR2 SVGAGI come from the germline V gene. V dropped 6 bases and J dropped 7 bases, with 16 bases sitting between them. The CDR3 runs 13 residues. In nucleotides, the CDR3 is TGTGCCAGCAGGGGGACATATCTTAAGGAGCAGTACTTC. Residues: CASRGTYLKEQYF.

The CDR3 protein is CATSDLTGGPDTQYF. CDR3 bases: TGTGCCACCAGTGACCTGACAGGGGGCCCAGATACGCAGTATTTT. J is TRBJ2-3 and V is TRBV24-1, with 10 nucleotides matching TRBD1. CDR3 length: 15 amino acids. The germline V gene has CDR1 KGHDR and CDR2 SFDVKD. V lost 4 bases and J lost 4; bases outside the gene matches: 4.

The chain has TRBV2 and TRBJ1-4; D not resolved. This CDR3 contains 14 residues. Germline CDR1 and CDR2: SNHLY and FYNNEI. Trimming removed 8 bases at V and 6 bases at J, with 16 bases between. CDR3 in DNA: TGTGCCAGCCAGCGGGGAGGCGACGATGAAAAACTGTTTTTT. Its protein product is CASQRGGDDEKLFF.

The chain links TRBV7-2 to TRBJ1-2; 7 bases map to TRBD1. With 3 bases clipped from V and 5 bases from J, the junction kept 12 bases outside the gene matches. CDR1 and CDR2 from the germline V gene are SGHTA and FQGNSA. The CDR3 extends over 16 amino acids. The CDR3 region has the DNA TGTGCCAGCAGCTTGGGGGACGACAGGGTGAAATATGGCTACACCTTC. Encoded protein: CASSLGDDRVKYGYTF.

The chain carries TRBV3-1 (or the pseudogene TRBV3-2) and TRBJ1-4, with 7 bases aligning to TRBD1. CDR3 size: 12 residues. Germline V CDR1 and CDR2: LGHDT, YNNKEL (reference sequence). The V gene end was trimmed by 8 bases and the J gene end by 4 bases; junction bases not matched to a gene: 1. For the CDR3, the DNA is TGTGCCAGCCAGGGGGATAATGAAAAACTGTTTTTT. This codes for CASQGDNEKLFF.

The J gene is TRBJ2-7, the V gene TRBV5-1; 10 bases match TRBD1. Looked up from germline, CDR1 is SGHRS and CDR2 is YFSETQ. V lost 5 bases and J lost 0; bases outside the gene matches: 5. The CDR3 is made up of 15 amino acids. The CDR3 nucleotides read TGCGCCAGCAGGGCCGGGACAGGGGCCTCCTACGAGCAGTACTTC. It translates to CASRAGTGASYEQYF.

The sample holds one count of this clone. The V gene is TRBV12-3 or TRBV12-4, the J gene TRBJ2-3, with D uncertain. Trimming shortened V by 5 bases and J by 11 bases, and 11 bases separated the two germline ends. The CDR3 loop spans 11 amino acids. In nucleotides, the CDR3 is TGTGCCAGCAGTCGGAGCTCCGGGCAGTATTTT. As protein: CASSRSSGQYF.

The J gene is TRBJ1-3, the V gene TRBV10-3, with a tentative D call TRBD1 (5 bases). V lost 7 bases and J 1 base, leaving 5 bases between the germline ends. The CDR3 extends over 12 amino acids. Germline V gives CDR1 ENHRY, CDR2 SYGVKD. The CDR3 bases are TGTGCCATCAAGGGGTCTGGAAACACCATATATTTT. Translating it yields CAIKGSGNTIYF.